This record concerns one TCR beta chain sequence. Its antigen is not identified. These data originate in a study of cytomegalovirus exposure and HLA in healthy donors. Study information: From about 179 million T cells, an earlier analysis saw 100 million to 140 million unique TCR beta sequences. Study-wide results and limits: Rare sequences made up most TCRs, while some public TCRs were found in many donors.

The V end was cut by 0 bases, the J end by 5 bases, with 13 bases between. The CDR3 sequence is 15 residues long. Germline CDR1 SGHTA, CDR2 FQGTGA. Researchers ran the PCR with 60 Vbeta and 13 Jbeta primers. Here immunoSEQ multiplex PCR was the method, and the copy in TCRdb shows in-frame clones only, minus some. The sample has 65,000 to 90,000 clones, roughly 77% seen once. The chain combines TRBV7-3 with TRBJ1-2; D may be TRBD1 (5 bases). This sequence was found in a man aged 55-75 years in good health and CMV-seronegative. The sequenced material came from PBMCs. CDR3 sequence: CASSLTAGQSYGYTF. CDR3 bases: TGTGCCAGCAGCTTAACGGCAGGACAATCATATGGCTACACCTTC.